This TCR beta chain was sequenced for a study of blood T cell repertoires in COVID-19. Study as a whole: Samples of COVID-19 (acute and convalescent) were obtained from the United States, Italy and Spain. Nucleic acid was either cDNA or gDNA, and it came from T cells, B-cell-depleted T cells, or PBMCs.

After removal of 4 bases from V and 9 bases from J, the junction contained 5 bases not matched to a gene. The CDR3 consists of 14 residues. Per the germline V gene, CDR1 is MRHNA and CDR2 is SNTAGT. Authors' methods: Amplification of reference gene primers provided the estimated nucleated cell counts. Sequencing was performed with immunoSEQ multiplex PCR; in TCRdb, only in-frame clones are kept and a portion is missing. The DNA gave D and trimming, while V, J and clone size come from that table. The repertoire holds about 320,000 clones, with under 90% as singletons. Among Cohort 3 donors, those recovered had two negative PCRs, clearance, or symptom resolution.

Material: PBMCs or T cells enriched from blood (not recorded which). The TCR was taken from a man aged 60 to 69 who had recovered from COVID-19. The chain employs TRBV6-4 and TRBJ2-1; 11 positions agree with TRBD2. The CDR3 reads CASSAGSGRGEQFF. The CDR3 nucleotides are TGTGCCAGCAGTGCAGGTAGCGGGAGGGGTGAGCAGTTCTTC.